This TCR beta chain was profiled in a study of shared clonotypes between healthy human individuals. Assay used: immunoSEQ multiplex PCR; TCRdb lists only in-frame clones, some missing. The repertoire holds about 1.1 million clones, with roughly 77% as singletons. The study, taken as a whole, reports: Generation probabilities of non-shared clonotypes were lower (relative to those shared by all four donors). Richness estimates generally favored naive over memory subsets. It was expected that sequencing depth would affect clonotype sharing among donors.

About this clone: Its antigen is as yet unknown.

This TCR came from a man aged 18 to 30 in good health. Some clones in this sample may be carry-over from other donors' samples. Material: memory CD4+ T cells from PBMCs. Subset of the sample: CD45RA-negative fraction.

The CDR3 protein is CASSRGIQETQYF. DNA for the CDR3: TGTGCCAGCTCACGCGGGATCCAAGAGACCCAGTACTTC. The J gene is TRBJ2-5, the V gene TRBV18, with D maybe TRBD2 (6 bases). Germline V gene lookup returns CDR1 KGHSH and CDR2 LQKENI. CDR3 size: 13 residues. V gave up 4 bases and J gave up 1 base, with 7 bases separating them.